This T cell receptor beta chain was observed in a study of blood T cell repertoires in COVID-19. Study in general: PBMCs, B-cell-depleted T cells, or T cells were the source of the cDNA or gDNA that made up the material.

Study processing details: Reference gene primers were amplified, and this amplification served to estimate nucleated cell counts. Sequencing was performed with immunoSEQ multiplex PCR; in TCRdb, only in-frame clones are kept and a portion is missing. That table gives V, J and clone size, and the DNA gave D and trimming. The table shows about 180,000 clones, with about 85% occurring only once. The CDR3 length is 16 residues. The clonotype originates from a woman in her twenties or thirties with active or convalescent COVID-19. This sequence joins TRBV21-1 and TRBJ2-1; the tabulated D call, TRBD1, remains unverified against the DNA. TRBV21-1 is marked as a pseudogene. The sample consisted of peripheral blood. CDR3 DNA: TGTGCCAGCAGCATTGAGACAGGGGGACCCTACAATGAGCAGTTCTTC. Its translation is CASSIETGGPYNEQFF.